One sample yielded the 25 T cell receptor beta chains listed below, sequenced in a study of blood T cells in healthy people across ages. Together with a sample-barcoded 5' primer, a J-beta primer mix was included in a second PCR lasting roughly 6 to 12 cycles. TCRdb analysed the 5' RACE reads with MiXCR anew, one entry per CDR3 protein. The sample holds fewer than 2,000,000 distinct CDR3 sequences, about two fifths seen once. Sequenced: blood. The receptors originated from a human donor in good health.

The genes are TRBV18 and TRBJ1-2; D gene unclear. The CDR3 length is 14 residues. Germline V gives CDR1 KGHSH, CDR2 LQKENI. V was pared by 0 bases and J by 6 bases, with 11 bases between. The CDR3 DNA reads TGTGCCAGCTCACCACCTGAGGACTGGCATGGCTACACCTTC. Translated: CASSPPEDWHGYTF.

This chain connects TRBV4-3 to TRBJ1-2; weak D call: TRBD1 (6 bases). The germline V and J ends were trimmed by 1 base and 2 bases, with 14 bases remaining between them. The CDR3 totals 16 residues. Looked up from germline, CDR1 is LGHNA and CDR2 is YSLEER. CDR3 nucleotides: TGCGCCAGCAGCCAAGCCAGGGGCGAAGACAACTATGGCTACACCTTC. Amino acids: CASSQARGEDNYGYTF.

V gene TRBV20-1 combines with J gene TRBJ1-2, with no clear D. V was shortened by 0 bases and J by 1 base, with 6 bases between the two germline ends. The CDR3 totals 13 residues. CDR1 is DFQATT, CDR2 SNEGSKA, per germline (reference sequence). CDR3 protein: CSARDAVNYGYTF. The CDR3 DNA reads TGCAGTGCTAGAGATGCGGTTAACTATGGCTACACCTTC.

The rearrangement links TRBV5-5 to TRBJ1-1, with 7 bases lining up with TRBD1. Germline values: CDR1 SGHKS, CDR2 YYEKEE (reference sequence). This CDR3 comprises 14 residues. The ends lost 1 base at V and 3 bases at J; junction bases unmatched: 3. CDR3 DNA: TGTGCCAGCAGCTTGTGGGGACAGCACACTGAAGCTTTCTTT. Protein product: CASSLWGQHTEAFF. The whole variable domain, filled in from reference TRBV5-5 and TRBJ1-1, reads DAGVTQSPTHLIKTRGQQVTLRCSPISGHKSVSWYQQVLGQGPQFIFQYYEKEERGRGNFPDRFSARQFPNYSSELNVNALLLGDSALYLCASSLWGQHTEAFFGQGTRLTVV.

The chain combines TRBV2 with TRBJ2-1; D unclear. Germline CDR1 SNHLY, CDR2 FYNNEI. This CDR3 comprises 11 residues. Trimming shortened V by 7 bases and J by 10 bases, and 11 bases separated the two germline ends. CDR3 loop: CASIRTAEQFF. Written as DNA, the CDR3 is TGTGCCAGCATCCGAACGGCGGAGCAGTTCTTC.

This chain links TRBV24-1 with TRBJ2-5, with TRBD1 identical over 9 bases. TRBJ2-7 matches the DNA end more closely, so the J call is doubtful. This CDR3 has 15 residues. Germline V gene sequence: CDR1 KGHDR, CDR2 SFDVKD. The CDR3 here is CATSDGPGQGHEQYF. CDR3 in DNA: TGTGCCACCAGTGATGGGCCGGGACAGGGCCACGAGCAGTACTTC.

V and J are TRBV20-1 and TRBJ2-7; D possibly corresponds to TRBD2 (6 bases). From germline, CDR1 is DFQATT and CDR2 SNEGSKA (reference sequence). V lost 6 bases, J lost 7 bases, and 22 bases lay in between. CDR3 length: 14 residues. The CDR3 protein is CSAHSDSKAGEQYF. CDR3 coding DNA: TGCAGTGCCCATTCCGACAGCAAGGCGGGGGAGCAGTACTTC.

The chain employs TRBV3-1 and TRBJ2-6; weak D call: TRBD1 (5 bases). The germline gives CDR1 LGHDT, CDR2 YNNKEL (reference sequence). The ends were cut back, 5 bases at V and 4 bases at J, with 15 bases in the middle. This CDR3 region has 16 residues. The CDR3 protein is CASSNPSGSGANVLTF. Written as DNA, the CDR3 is TGTGCCAGCAGCAACCCTTCAGGGTCCGGGGCCAACGTCCTGACTTTC.

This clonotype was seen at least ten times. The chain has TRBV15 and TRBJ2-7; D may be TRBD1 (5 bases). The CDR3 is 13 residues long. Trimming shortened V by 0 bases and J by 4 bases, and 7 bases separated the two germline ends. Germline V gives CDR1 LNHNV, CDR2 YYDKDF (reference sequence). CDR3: CATSRDRQYEQYF. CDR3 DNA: TGTGCCACCAGCAGAGATAGACAGTACGAGCAGTACTTC.

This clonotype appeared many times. The CDR3 bases are TGTGCCAGCAGTGACCCCCCGTATAGCGGGGGGGCATCAGATACGCAGTATTTT. Translating it yields CASSDPPYSGGASDTQYF. V gene TRBV2 combines with J gene TRBJ2-3, with TRBD2 matching over 11 bases. Per the germline V gene, CDR1 is SNHLY and CDR2 is FYNNEI. The CDR3 totals 18 residues. With V trimmed by 3 bases and J by 4 bases, 12 bases remained unmatched.

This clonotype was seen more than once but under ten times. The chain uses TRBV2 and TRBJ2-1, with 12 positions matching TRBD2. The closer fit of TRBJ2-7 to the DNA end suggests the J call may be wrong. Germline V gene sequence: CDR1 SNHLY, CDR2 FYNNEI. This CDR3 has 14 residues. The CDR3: CASHTSGGYNEQYF. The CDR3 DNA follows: TGTGCCAGCCATACTAGCGGGGGGTACAATGAGCAGTACTTC.

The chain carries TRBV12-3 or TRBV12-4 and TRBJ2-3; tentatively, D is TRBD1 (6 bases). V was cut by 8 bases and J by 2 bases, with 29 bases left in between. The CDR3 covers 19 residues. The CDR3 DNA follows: TGTGCCAGCTCTGAGGGATTCGTCCGGCAGGGGCTTTACACAGATACGCAGTATTTT. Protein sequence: CASSEGFVRQGLYTDTQYF.

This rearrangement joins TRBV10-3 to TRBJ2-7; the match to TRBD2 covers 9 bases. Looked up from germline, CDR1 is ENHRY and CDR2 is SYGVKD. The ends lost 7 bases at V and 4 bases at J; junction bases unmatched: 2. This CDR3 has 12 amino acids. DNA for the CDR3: TGTGCCATCAACGCGGGGGGGTACGAGCAGTACTTC. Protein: CAINAGGYEQYF.

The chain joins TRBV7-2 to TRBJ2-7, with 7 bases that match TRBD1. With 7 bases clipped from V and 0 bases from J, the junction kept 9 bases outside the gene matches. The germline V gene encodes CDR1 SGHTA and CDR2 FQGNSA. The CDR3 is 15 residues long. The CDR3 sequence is CASNLGQAYSYEQYF. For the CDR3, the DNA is TGTGCCAGCAACCTTGGACAGGCGTACTCCTACGAGCAGTACTTC.

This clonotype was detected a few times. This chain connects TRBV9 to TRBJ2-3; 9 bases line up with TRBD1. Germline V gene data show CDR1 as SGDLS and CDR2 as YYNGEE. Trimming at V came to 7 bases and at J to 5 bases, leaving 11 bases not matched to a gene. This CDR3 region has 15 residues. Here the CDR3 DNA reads TGTGCCAGCTCACTCAAGGGACAGGGTGTAGATACGCAGTATTTT. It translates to CASSLKGQGVDTQYF.

CDR3 sequence: CASSQDPDGSNSPLHF. CDR3 coding DNA: TGTGCCAGCAGCCAAGACCCAGATGGCAGTAATTCACCCCTCCACTTT. The chain uses TRBV4-2 and TRBJ1-6; no definite D call. V was trimmed by 0 bases and J by 6 bases, leaving 12 bases between them. CDR1 LGHNA and CDR2 YNFKEQ come from the germline V gene. The CDR3 is 16 amino acids.

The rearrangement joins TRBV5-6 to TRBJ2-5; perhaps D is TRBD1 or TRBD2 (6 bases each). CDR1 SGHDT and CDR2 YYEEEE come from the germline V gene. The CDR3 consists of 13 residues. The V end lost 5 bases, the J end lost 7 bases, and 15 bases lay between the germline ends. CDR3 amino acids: CASSTGAGMTQYF. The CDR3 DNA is TGTGCCAGCAGTACGGGGGCCGGCATGACCCAGTACTTC.

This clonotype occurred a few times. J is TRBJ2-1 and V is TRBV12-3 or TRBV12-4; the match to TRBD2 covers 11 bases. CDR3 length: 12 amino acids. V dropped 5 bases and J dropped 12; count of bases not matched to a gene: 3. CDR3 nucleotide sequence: TGTGCCAGCAGTCGCACTAGCGGGGGGCAGTTCTTC. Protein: CASSRTSGGQFF.

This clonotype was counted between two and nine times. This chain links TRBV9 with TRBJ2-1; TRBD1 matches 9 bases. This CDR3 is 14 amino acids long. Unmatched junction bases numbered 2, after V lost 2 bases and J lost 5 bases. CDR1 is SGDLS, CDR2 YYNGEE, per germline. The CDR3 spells CASSVWDRDNEQFF. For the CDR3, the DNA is TGTGCCAGCAGCGTTTGGGACAGGGACAATGAGCAGTTCTTC.

CDR3 sequence (DNA): TGCGCCAGCAGTGAGTCTTATTATGTTTGGGACGTCTCACAAGAGACCCAGTACTTC. It is translated as CASSESYYVWDVSQETQYF. The chain combines TRBV10-1 with TRBJ2-5; the D call may be TRBD1 or TRBD2 (5 bases each). The V and J ends lost 0 bases and 2 bases respectively, with 22 bases between them. This CDR3 has 19 residues. Germline V lookup: CDR1 WNHNN, CDR2 SYGVQD (reference sequence).

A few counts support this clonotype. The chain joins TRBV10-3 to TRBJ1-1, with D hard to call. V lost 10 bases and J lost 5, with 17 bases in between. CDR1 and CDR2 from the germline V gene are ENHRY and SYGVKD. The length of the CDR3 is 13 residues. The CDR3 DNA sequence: TGTGCCACCGCTTCGGGGATGGGTACTGAAGCTTTCTTT. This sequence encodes CATASGMGTEAFF.

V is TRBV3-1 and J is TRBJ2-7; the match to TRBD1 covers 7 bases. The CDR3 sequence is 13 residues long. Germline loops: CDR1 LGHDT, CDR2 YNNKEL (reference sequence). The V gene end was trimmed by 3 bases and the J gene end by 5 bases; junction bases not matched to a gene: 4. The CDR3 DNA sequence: TGTGCCAGCAGCCAGGCACAGGGGAACGAGCAGTACTTC. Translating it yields CASSQAQGNEQYF.

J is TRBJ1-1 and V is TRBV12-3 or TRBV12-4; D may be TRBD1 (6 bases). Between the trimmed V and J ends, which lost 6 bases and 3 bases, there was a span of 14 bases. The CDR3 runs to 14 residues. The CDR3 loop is CASSPSNRDTEAFF. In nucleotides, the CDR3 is TGTGCCAGCAGCCCTAGTAACAGGGACACTGAAGCTTTCTTT.

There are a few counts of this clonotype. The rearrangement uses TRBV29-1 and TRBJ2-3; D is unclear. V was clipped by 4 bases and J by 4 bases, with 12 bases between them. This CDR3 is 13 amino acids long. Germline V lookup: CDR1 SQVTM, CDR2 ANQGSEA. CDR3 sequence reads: CSVVHVFADTQYF. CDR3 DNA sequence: TGCAGCGTTGTCCACGTGTTTGCAGATACGCAGTATTTT.

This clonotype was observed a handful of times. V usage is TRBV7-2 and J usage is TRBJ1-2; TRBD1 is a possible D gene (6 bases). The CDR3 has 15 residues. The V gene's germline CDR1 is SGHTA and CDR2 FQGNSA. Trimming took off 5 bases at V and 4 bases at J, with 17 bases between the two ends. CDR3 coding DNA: TGTGCCAGCAGCCCCGGGGGGCAGGCCCCCTATGGCTACACCTTC. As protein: CASSPGGQAPYGYTF.